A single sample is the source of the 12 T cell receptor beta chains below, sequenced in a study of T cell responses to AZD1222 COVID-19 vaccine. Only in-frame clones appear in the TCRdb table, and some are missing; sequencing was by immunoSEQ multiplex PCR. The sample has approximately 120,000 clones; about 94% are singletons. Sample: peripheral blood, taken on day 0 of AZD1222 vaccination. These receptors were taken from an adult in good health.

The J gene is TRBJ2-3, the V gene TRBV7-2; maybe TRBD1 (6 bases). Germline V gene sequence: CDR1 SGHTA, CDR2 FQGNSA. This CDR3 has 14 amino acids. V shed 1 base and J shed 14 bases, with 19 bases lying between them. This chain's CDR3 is CASSLEERTDLRYF. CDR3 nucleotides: TGTGCCAGCAGCTTAGAGGAGAGGACAGACCTTCGGTATTTT.

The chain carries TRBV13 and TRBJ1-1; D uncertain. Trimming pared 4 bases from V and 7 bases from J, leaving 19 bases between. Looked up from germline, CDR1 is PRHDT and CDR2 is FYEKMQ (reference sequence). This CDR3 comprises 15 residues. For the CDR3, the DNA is TGTGCCAGCAGCTCCGGGATGGGCTCATGGGGTGAAGCTTTCTTT. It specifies CASSSGMGSWGEAFF.

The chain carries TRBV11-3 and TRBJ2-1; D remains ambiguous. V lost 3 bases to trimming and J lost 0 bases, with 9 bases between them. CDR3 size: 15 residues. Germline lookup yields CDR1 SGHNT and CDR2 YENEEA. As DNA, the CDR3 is TGTGCCAGCAGCTTTACCCCGAGCTCCTACAATGAGCAGTTCTTC. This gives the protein CASSFTPSSYNEQFF.

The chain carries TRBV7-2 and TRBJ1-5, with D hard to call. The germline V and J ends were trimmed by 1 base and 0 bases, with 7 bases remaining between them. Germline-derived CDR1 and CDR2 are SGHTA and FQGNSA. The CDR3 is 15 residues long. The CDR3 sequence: CASSLVGTSNQPQHF. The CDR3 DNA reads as TGTGCCAGCAGCTTAGTAGGTACTAGCAATCAGCCCCAGCATTTT.

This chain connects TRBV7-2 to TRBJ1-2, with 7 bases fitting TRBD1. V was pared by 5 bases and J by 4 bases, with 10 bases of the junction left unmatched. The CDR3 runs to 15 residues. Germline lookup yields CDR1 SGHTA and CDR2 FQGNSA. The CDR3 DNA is TGTGCCAGCAGCATAGGGGGGACAGTCTTCTATGGCTACACCTTC. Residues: CASSIGGTVFYGYTF. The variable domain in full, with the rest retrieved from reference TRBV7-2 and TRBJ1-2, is GAGVSQSPSNKVTEKGKDVELRCDPISGHTALYWYRQSLGQGLEFLIYFQGNSAPDKSGLPSDRFSAERTGGSVSTLTIQRTQQEDSAVYLCASSIGGTVFYGYTFGSGTRLTVV.

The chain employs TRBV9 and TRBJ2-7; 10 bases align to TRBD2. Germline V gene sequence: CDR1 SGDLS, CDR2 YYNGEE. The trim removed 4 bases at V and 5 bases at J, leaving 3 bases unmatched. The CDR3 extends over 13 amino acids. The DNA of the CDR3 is TGTGCCAGCAGCCCTGGGACTAGCGACGAGCAGTACTTC. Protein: CASSPGTSDEQYF.

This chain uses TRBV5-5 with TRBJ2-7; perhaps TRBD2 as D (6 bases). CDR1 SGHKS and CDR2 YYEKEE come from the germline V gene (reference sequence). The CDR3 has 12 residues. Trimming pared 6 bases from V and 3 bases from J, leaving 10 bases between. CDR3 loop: CASISEGYEQYF. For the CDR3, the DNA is TGTGCCAGCATTTCGGAGGGCTACGAGCAGTACTTC.

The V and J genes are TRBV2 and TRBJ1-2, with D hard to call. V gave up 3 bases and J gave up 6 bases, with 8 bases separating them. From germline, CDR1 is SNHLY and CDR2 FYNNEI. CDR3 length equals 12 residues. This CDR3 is CASSDRLDGYTF. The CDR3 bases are TGTGCCAGCAGTGACAGATTAGATGGCTACACCTTC. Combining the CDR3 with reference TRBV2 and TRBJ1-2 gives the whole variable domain EPEVTQTPSHQVTQMGQEVILRCVPISNHLYFYWYRQILGQKVEFLVSFYNNEISEKSEIFDDQFSVERPDGSNFTLKIRSTKLEDSAMYFCASSDRLDGYTFGSGTRLTVV.

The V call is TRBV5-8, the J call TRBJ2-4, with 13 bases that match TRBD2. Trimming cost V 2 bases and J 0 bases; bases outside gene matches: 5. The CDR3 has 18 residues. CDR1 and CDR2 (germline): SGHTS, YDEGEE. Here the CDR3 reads CASSLGTSGILAKNIQYF. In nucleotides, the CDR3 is TGTGCCAGCAGCTTAGGGACTAGCGGGATTTTAGCCAAAAACATTCAGTACTTC.

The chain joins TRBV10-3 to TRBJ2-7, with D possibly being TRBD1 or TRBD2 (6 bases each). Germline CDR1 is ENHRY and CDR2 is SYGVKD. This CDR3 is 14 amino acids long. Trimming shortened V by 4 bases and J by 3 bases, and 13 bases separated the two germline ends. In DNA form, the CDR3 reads TGTGCCATCAGTGGGGGGGCCGGTGACTACGAGCAGTACTTC. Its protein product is CAISGGAGDYEQYF.

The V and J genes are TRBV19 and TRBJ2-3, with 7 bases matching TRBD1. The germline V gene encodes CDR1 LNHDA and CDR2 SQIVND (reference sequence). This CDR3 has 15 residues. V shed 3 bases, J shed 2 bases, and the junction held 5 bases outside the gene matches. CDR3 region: CASSMRTGVTDTQYF. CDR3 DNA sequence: TGTGCCAGTAGTATGAGGACAGGCGTCACAGATACGCAGTATTTT. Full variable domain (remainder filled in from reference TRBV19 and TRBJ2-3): DGGITQSPKYLFRKEGQNVTLSCEQNLNHDAMYWYRQDPGQGLRLIYYSQIVNDFQKGDIAEGYSVSREKKESFPLTVTSAQKNPTAFYLCASSMRTGVTDTQYFGPGTRLTVL.

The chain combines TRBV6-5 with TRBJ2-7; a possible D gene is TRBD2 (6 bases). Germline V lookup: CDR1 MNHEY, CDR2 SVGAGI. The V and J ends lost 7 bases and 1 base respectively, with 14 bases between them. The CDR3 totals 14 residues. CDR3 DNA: TGTGCCAGCACCAACGCGGGGAGTTCCTACGAGCAGTACTTC. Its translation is CASTNAGSSYEQYF.